This T cell receptor (beta chain) was sequenced during a study of tumor-infiltrating lymphocytes in primary liver carcinoma. Only one count was recorded for this clonotype. TCR beta cDNA came from about 470 ng total RNA, primed with a constant-region primer. Libraries of TCR beta came from three nested multiplex PCR rounds with slightly modified ARM-PCR. Amplification in the first two PCR rounds was performed using TRBV1-TRBV30 forward primers and a C-beta reverse primer for roughly 9 cycles each. TCRdb re-analysed the multiplex PCR reads in MiXCR, keeping a single row per CDR3 protein. Here the sample spans a few hundred thousand distinct CDR3 sequences, roughly 60% being singletons. This CDR3 is 16 amino acids long. The J segment lost 2 bases and the V segment lost 3 bases, leaving 9 bases of the junction unmatched. Germline-derived CDR1 and CDR2 are SGHDT and YYEEEE. Out of unsorted whole blood came the blood RNA, and germline DNA was extracted as well.

Sequencing was carried out using peripheral blood. The rearrangement uses TRBV5-6 and TRBJ2-3, with 7 bases that match TRBD2. The origin of this receptor is a woman in her 30s with primary liver carcinoma and hepatitis B virus infection. CDR3 amino acids: CASSYITGTNTDTQYF. The CDR3 bases are TGTGCCAGCAGCTATATAACGGGGACTAACACAGATACGCAGTATTTT.